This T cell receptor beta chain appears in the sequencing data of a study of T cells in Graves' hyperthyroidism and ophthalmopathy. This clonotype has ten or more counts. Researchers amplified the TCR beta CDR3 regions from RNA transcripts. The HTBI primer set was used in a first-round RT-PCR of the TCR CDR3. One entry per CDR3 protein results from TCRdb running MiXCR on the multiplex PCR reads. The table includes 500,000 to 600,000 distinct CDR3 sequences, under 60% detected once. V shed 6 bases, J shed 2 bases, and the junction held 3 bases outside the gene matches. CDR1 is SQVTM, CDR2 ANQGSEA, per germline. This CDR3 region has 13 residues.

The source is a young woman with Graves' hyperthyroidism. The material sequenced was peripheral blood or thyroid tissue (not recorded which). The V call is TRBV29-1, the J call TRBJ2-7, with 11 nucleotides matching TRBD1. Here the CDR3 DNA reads TGCAGCGTGGGACAGGGGGGACCCTACGAGCAGTACTTC. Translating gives CSVGQGGPYEQYF.